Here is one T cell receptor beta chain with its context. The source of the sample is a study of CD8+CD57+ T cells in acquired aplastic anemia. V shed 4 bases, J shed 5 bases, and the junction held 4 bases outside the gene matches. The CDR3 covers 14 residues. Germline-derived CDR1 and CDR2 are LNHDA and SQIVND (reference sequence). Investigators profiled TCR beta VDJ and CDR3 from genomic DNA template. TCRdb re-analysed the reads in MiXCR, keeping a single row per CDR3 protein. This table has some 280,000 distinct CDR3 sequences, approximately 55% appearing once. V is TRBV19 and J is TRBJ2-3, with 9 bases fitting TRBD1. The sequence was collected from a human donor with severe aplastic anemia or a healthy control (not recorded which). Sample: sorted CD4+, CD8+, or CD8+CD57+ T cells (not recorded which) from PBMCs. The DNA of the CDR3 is TGTGCCAGTAGTACACAGGGGGCCATAGATACGCAGTATTTT. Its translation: CASSTQGAIDTQYF.